The 2 T cell receptor beta chains below all came from one sample that was sequenced in a study of blood T cell repertoires in COVID-19. Generated by immunoSEQ multiplex PCR, the TCRdb table keeps only in-frame clones and is missing some. The table lists 110,000 or so clones, about 80% of them singletons. The material sequenced was peripheral blood. All receptors derive from a woman aged 40 to 50 with acute or convalescent COVID-19.

This clone was recorded at least ten times. V usage is TRBV30 and J usage is TRBJ1-6; D unclear. The CDR3 spans 15 residues. Trimming removed 3 bases from V and 5 bases from J, with 14 bases in between. Germline loops: CDR1 GTSNPN, CDR2 SVGIG (reference sequence). CDR3 coding DNA: TGTGCCTGGAGCCAACCAGACCTAGATAATTCACCCCTCCACTTT. Encoded protein: CAWSQPDLDNSPLHF.

V usage is TRBV4-1 and J usage is TRBJ1-2, with a weak D call TRBD1 (5 bases). CDR1 and CDR2 (germline): MGHRA, YSYEKL. Trimming shortened V by 3 bases and J by 4 bases, and 12 bases separated the two germline ends. The CDR3 runs 14 residues. CDR3 bases: TGCGCCAGCAGCCAGGGGTGGGGGGGCTATGGCTACACCTTC. Translating gives CASSQGWGGYGYTF.